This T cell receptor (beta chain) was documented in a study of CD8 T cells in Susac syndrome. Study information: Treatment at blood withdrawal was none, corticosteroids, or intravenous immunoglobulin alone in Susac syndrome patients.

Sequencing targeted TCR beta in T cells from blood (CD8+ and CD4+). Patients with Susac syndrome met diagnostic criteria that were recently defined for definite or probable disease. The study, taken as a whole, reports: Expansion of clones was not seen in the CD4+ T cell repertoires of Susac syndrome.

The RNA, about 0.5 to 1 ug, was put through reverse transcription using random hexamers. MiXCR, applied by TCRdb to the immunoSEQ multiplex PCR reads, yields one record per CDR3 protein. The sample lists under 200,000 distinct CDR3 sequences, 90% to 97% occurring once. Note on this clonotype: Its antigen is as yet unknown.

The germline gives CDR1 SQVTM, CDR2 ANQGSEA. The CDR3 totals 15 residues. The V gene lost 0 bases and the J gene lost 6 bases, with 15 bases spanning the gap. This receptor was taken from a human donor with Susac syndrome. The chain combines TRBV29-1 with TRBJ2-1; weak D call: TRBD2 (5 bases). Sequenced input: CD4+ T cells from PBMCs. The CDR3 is CSVEDSRGSSNEQFF. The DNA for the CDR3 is TGCAGCGTTGAAGACTCCCGGGGAAGTAGCAATGAGCAGTTCTTC.